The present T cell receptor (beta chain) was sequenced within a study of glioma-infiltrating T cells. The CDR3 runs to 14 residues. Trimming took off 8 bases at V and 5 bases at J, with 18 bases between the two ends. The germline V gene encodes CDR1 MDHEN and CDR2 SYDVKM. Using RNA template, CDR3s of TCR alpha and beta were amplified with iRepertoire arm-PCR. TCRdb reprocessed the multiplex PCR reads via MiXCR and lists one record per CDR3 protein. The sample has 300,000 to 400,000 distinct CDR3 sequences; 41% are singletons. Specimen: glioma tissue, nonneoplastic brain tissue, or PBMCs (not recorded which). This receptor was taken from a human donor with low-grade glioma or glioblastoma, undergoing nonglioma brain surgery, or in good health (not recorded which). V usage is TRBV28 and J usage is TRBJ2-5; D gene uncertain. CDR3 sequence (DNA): TGTGCCAGCGCGAAATTCGTGGTTCTTGAGACCCAGTACTTC. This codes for CASAKFVVLETQYF.